This T cell receptor (beta chain) originates from a study of T cell responses to AZD1222 COVID-19 vaccine. Study observations and caveats: Baseline testing showed seropositivity in only six AZD1222 recipients.

This clone occurred once. Its antigen is unidentified. Assay used: immunoSEQ multiplex PCR; TCRdb lists only in-frame clones, some missing. Of about 120,000 clones in the sample, roughly 90% are singletons; the top ten hold approximately 8.4%. Sequenced material: peripheral blood, taken on day 0 of AZD1222 vaccination. The receptor comes from an adult in good health.

The CDR3 here is CASSLSQGAPYEQYF. Here the CDR3 DNA reads TGCGCCAGCAGCCTGAGCCAGGGGGCCCCCTACGAGCAGTACTTC. The chain joins TRBV4-1 to TRBJ2-7; 8 bases align to TRBD1. The V gene end was trimmed by 4 bases and the J gene end by 2 bases; junction bases not matched to a gene: 7. CDR1 and CDR2 (germline): MGHRA, YSYEKL. The CDR3 length is 15 residues.